These T cell receptor beta chains were read from a single sample in a study of cytomegalovirus exposure and HLA in healthy donors. Only in-frame clones appear in the TCRdb table, and some are missing; sequencing was by immunoSEQ multiplex PCR. The data hold approximately 300,000 clones, with roughly 80% observed a single time. Input material: PBMCs. Receptors were obtained from a girl aged 2 to 10 in good health and CMV-seronegative. The CDR3 runs from the conserved cysteine through the conserved F or W. A D gene is named only where the DNA matches it firmly. Not all rows give a size; the values are once, few, many and, for expanded clones, a class.

V: TRBV9
size: NA
D: NA
J: TRBJ2-1
DNA: TGTGCCAGCAGCGTAGGAGTTTACAATGAGCAGTTCTTC
CDR3: CASSVGVYNEQFF

V: TRBV4-1
size: NA
D: TRBD2
J: TRBJ2-7
DNA: TGCGCCAGCAGCCAAGACCGCGGGAGTTACGAGCAGTACTTC
CDR3: CASSQDRGSYEQYF

V: TRBV7-3
size: NA
D: NA
J: TRBJ1-1
DNA: TGTGCCAGCAGCTTAACGGTTCCAGGTAAAGCTTTCTTT
CDR3: CASSLTVPGKAFF

V: TRBV28
size: few
D: TRBD2
J: TRBJ2-7
DNA: TGTGCCAGCAGACCCTTAGCGGGAGACCCCTACGAGCAGTACTTC
CDR3: CASRPLAGDPYEQYF

V: TRBV4-1
size: few
D: TRBD1
J: TRBJ2-2
DNA: TGCGCCAGCAGCCAAGCGGAAGGGGGCAATACCGGGGAGCTGTTTTTT
CDR3: CASSQAEGGNTGELFF

V: TRBV27
size: NA
D: TRBD1
J: TRBJ2-1
DNA: TGTGCCAGCAGTCCGGCAGGGGGAACCAATGAGCAGTTCTTC
CDR3: CASSPAGGTNEQFF

V: TRBV6-6
size: few
D: NA
J: TRBJ2-7
DNA: TGTGCCAGCAGCCCGACACGGTTCTACGAGCAGTACTTC
CDR3: CASSPTRFYEQYF

V: TRBV5-8
size: NA
D: TRBD2
J: TRBJ2-1
DNA: TGTGCCAGCAGCTTGTCGGGGGGGCGGGACCCCTACAATGAGCAGTTCTTC
CDR3: CASSLSGGRDPYNEQFF

V: TRBV5-4
size: few
D: TRBD2
J: TRBJ2-5
DNA: TGTGCCAGCAGCCCATTACAGCGGGAGGCGCCGGGGACCCAGTACTTC
CDR3: CASSPLQREAPGTQYF

V: TRBV25-1
size: NA
D: TRBD1
J: TRBJ1-3
DNA: TGTGCCAGCAGTGGGTCAGGGGGAACCTCTGGAAACACCATATATTTT
CDR3: CASSGSGGTSGNTIYF

V: TRBV2
size: NA
D: NA
J: TRBJ2-5
DNA: TGTGCCAGCATGGACAGTTCCCAAGAGACCCAGTACTTC
CDR3: CASMDSSQETQYF

V: TRBV11-2
size: NA
D: TRBD2
J: TRBJ2-1
DNA: TGTGCCAGCAGCTCGGGGGGGCGGCTCTACAATGAGCAGTTCTTC
CDR3: CASSSGGRLYNEQFF

V: TRBV27
size: NA
D: TRBD1
J: TRBJ1-6
DNA: TGTGCCAGCAGTTTAAAGGAAGGCGACAGGGGAATTTATTCACCCCTCCACTTT
CDR3: CASSLKEGDRGIYSPLHF

V: TRBV6-4
size: NA
D: TRBD1
J: TRBJ1-5
DNA: TGTGCCAGCGCACAGACAGGGGATGGCAATCAGCCCCAGCATTTT
CDR3: CASAQTGDGNQPQHF

V: TRBV28
size: NA
D: NA
J: TRBJ1-5
DNA: TGTGCCAGCAGTTTAATGTTCGAACTGCAAATCTTCAATCAGCCCCAGCATTTT
CDR3: CASSLMFELQIFNQPQHF

V: TRBV9
size: NA
D: TRBD1
J: TRBJ2-1
DNA: TGTGCCAGCAGCGCCCTGGGACAGGAGAGCTCCTACAATGAGCAGTTCTTC
CDR3: CASSALGQESSYNEQFF

V: TRBV13
size: once
D: NA
J: TRBJ2-2
DNA: TGTGCCAGCAGCTCAGGACAGAACACCGGGGAGCTGTTTTTT
CDR3: CASSSGQNTGELFF

V: TRBV7-2
size: NA
D: NA
J: TRBJ2-4
DNA: TGTGCCAGCAGATCTGGGGGGAGGCAGGAAATCATTCAGTACTTC
CDR3: CASRSGGRQEIIQYF

V: TRBV6-5
size: NA
D: TRBD1
J: TRBJ2-7
DNA: TGTGCCAGCAAGATCGAGCAGGGGGCAGGCTACGAGCAGTACTTC
CDR3: CASKIEQGAGYEQYF

V: TRBV6-6
size: NA
D: NA
J: TRBJ1-2
DNA: TGTGCCAGCAGTTACTTAGGCGGCTATGGCTACACCTTC
CDR3: CASSYLGGYGYTF

V: TRBV29-1
size: NA
D: TRBD1
J: TRBJ1-1
DNA: TGCAGCGCTATCTCAGGACAGGGGTGGGGGAAGACTGAAGCTTTCTTT
CDR3: CSAISGQGWGKTEAFF

V: TRBV2
size: NA
D: NA
J: TRBJ2-1
DNA: TGTGCCAGCAGTGTCGGCGATACGGATACAGGTGAGCAGTTCTTC
CDR3: CASSVGDTDTGEQFF

V: TRBV7-8
size: NA
D: NA
J: TRBJ2-3
DNA: TGTGCCAGCAGCTTAATCTCGGCAGATACGCAGTATTTT
CDR3: CASSLISADTQYF

V: TRBV7-6
size: NA
D: TRBD2
J: TRBJ2-3
DNA: TGTGCCAGCAGCAATACACTAGCGGGGGGGAATGCACCAGATACGCAGTATTTT
CDR3: CASSNTLAGGNAPDTQYF

V: TRBV30
size: NA
D: TRBD1
J: TRBJ1-6
DNA: TGTGCCTGGAATAAACCGGGACAGGGGACCTCACCCCTCCACTTT
CDR3: CAWNKPGQGTSPLHF

V: TRBV21-1
size: NA
D: NA
J: TRBJ1-1
DNA: TGTGCCAGGCGGGACAGGGACGGCACTGAAGCTTTCTTT
CDR3: CARRDRDGTEAFF

V: TRBV9
size: NA
D: NA
J: TRBJ1-2
DNA: TGTGCCAGCAGCTCCTCCCAGACACGACCCTATGGCTACACCTTC
CDR3: CASSSSQTRPYGYTF

V: TRBV19
size: NA
D: NA
J: TRBJ1-1
DNA: TGTGCCAGTAGTCTCGGACAGCCGAACACTGAAGCTTTCTTT
CDR3: CASSLGQPNTEAFF